This T cell receptor (beta chain) was identified during a study of blood T cell repertoires in COVID-19. Study context: The study drew acute and convalescent COVID-19 samples from the United States, Italy and Spain. The cDNA or gDNA used as material had been derived from T cells, B-cell-depleted T cells, or PBMCs.

Authors' data handling: By means of reference gene primer amplification, nucleated cell counts were estimated. Assay used: immunoSEQ multiplex PCR; TCRdb lists only in-frame clones, some missing. The V and J calls and clone size are taken from that table; D and trimming were inferred from the DNA. The sample has around 150,000 clones, around 85% seen once. Cohort 3 recovered donors had two negative PCRs, clearance, or symptom resolution. The sample taken for sequencing was PBMCs or T cells enriched from blood (not recorded which). This clonotype originated in a woman in her thirties or forties who had recovered from COVID-19.

CDR3 loop: CASSQERGGGDSPLHF. The DNA of the CDR3 is TGTGCCAGCAGCCAAGAGAGAGGGGGCGGGGATTCACCCCTCCACTTT. The chain has TRBV3-1 (or the pseudogene TRBV3-2) and TRBJ1-6; TRBD1 matches at 7 bases. This CDR3 is 16 amino acids long. CDR1 and CDR2 from the germline V gene are LGHDT and YNNKEL (reference sequence). The ends lost 0 bases at V and 8 bases at J; junction bases unmatched: 7.